This T cell receptor beta chain was identified during a study of T-cell reconstitution after alpha-beta-depleted transplantation in children. General study results and limits: T-cell numbers and diversity one year post-transplant derived largely from freshly generated T cells. Certain patients had high TCRbeta diversity at day 60, and it came from recipient T cells and thymic progenitors that survived. Where alpha-beta T cells came from about two months after transplant was reportedly several hundred expanded graft clones.

With 7 bases clipped from V and 2 bases from J, the junction kept 6 bases outside the gene matches. The germline V gene has CDR1 KGHDR and CDR2 SFDVKD. CDR3 length: 15 residues. Unique molecular identifiers were built into the TCRbeta library. TCRdb re-analysed the PCR reads in MiXCR, keeping a single row per CDR3 protein. The sample contains roughly 500,000 distinct CDR3 sequences, roughly 10% of which appear only once. This clonotype was detected ten times or more. The antigen remains undetermined. The origin of this receptor is a child under 10 years old with inherited bone marrow failure, due to receive a stem cell transplant. Sequencing was performed on PBMCs, taken before TCRalphabeta/CD19-depleted stem cell transplant. This chain joins TRBV24-1 and TRBJ2-5; TRBD2 matches 10 bases. This chain's CDR3 is CATSPGTSDQETQYF. Written as DNA, the CDR3 is TGTGCCACCAGCCCCGGGACTAGCGATCAAGAGACCCAGTACTTC.